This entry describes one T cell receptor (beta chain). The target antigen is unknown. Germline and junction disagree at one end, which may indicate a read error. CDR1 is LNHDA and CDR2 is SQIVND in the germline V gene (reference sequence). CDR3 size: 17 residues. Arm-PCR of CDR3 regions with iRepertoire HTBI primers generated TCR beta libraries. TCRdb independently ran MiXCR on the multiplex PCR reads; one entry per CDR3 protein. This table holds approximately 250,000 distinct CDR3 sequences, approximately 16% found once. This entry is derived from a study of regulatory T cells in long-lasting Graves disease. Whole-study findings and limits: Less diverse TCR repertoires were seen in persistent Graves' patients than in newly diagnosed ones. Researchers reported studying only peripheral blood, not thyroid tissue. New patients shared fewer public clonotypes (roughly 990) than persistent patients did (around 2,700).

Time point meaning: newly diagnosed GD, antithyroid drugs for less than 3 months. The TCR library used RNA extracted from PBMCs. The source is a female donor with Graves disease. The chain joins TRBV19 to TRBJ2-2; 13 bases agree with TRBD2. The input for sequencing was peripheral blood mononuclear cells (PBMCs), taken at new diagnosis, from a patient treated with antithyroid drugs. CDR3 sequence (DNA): TGTGGCAGTAGGGGACTAGCGGGAATAGGTGACACCGGGGAGCTGTTTTTT. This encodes CGSRGLAGIGDTGELFF.